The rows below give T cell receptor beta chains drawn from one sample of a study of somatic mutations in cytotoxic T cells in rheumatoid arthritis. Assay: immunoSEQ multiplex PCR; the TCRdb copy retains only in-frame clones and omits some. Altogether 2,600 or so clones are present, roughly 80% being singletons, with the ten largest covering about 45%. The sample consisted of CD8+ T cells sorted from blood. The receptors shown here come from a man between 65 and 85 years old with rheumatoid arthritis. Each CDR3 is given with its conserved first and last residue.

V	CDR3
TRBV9	CASSVGGMTGVEQYF
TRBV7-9	CASSSSSAQYYEQYF
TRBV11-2	CASSLDRQGGYEQYF
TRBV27	CASSLSIGTWKETQYF
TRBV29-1	CSVEDSRGAVYEQYF
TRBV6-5	CASSYAGHTEAFF
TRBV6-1	CASSEELAGVTDTQYF
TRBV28	CASSRQGRWGTEAFF
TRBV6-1	CASSERLAGGYEQYF
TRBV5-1	CASSGSGNTGELFF
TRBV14	CASSPGQSYEQYF
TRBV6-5	CASSYSIQGTNEKLFF
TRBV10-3	CASGEGNIQYF
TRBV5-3	CARMVYTRQGSGTDTQYF
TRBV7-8	CASSLVGRDEQYF
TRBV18	CASSPRGGQETQYF
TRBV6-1	CASSDTAGQPQHF
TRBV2	CASRTGTSDHEQYF
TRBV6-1	CASILPEVSEAFF
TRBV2	CASSEPDLGTQYF
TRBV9	CASSPHRVLNTEAFF